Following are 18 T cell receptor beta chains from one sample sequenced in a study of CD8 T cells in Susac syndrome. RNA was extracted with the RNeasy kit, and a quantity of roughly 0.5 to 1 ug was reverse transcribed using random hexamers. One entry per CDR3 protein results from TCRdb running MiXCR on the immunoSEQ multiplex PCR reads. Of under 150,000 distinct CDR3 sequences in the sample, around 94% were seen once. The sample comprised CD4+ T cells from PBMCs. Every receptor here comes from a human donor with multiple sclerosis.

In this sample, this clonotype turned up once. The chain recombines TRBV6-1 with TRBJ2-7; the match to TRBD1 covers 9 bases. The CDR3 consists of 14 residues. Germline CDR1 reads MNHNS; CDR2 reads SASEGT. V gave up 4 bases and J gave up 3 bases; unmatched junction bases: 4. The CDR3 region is CASSVQTGGYEQYF. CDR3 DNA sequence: TGTGCCAGCAGTGTACAGACAGGGGGCTACGAGCAGTACTTC.

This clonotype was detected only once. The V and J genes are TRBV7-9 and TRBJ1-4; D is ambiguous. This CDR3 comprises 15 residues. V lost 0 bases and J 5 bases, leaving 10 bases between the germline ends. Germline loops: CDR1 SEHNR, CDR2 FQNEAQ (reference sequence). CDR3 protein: CASSLAQEANEKLFF. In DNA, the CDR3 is TGTGCCAGCAGCTTAGCCCAAGAGGCGAATGAAAAACTGTTTTTT.

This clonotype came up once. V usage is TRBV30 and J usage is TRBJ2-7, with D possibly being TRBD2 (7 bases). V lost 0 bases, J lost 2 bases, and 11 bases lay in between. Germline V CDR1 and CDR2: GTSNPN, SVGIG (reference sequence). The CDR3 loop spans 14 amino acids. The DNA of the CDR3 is TGTGCCTGGAGTGTACTGGGGGGGCCCTACGAGCAGTACTTC. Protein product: CAWSVLGGPYEQYF.

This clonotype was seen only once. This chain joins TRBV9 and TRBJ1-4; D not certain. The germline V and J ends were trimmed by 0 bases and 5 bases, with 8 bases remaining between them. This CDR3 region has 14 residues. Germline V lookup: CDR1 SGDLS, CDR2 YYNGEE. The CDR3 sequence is CASSVGRPNEKLFF. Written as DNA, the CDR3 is TGTGCCAGCAGCGTAGGAAGACCAAATGAAAAACTGTTTTTT.

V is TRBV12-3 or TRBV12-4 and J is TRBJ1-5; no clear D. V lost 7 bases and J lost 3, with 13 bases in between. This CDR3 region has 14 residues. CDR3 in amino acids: CASTPSRYNQPQHF. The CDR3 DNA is TGTGCCAGCACCCCCTCACGATACAATCAGCCCCAGCATTTT.

Here the CDR3 reads CAWSVGLAGGDTQYF. The CDR3 nucleotides read TGTGCCTGGAGTGTTGGTCTAGCGGGAGGAGATACGCAGTATTTT. This rearrangement joins TRBV30 to TRBJ2-3; 11 bases match TRBD2. The CDR3 extends over 15 amino acids. Germline lookup yields CDR1 GTSNPN and CDR2 SVGIG (reference sequence). V lost 0 bases to trimming and J lost 5 bases; unmatched junction nucleotides: 4.

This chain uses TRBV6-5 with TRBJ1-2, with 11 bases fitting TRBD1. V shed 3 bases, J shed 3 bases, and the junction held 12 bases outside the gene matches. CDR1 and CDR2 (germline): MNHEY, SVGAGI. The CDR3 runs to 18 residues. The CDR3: CASSYQDRGLPIYYGYTF. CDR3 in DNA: TGTGCCAGCAGTTATCAGGACAGGGGGCTTCCTATTTACTATGGCTACACCTTC.

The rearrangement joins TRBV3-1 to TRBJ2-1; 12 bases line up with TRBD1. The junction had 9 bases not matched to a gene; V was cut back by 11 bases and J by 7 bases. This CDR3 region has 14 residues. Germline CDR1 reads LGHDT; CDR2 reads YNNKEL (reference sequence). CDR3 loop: CAARGQGAKNEQFF. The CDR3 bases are TGTGCCGCGAGGGGACAGGGGGCTAAGAATGAGCAGTTCTTC.

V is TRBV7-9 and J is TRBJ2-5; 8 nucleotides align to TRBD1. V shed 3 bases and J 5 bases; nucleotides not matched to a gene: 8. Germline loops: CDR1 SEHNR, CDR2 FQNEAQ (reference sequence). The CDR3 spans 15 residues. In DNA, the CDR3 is TGTGCCAGCAGCTTTATCAAACCAGGGGGCGAGACCCAGTACTTC. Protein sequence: CASSFIKPGGETQYF.

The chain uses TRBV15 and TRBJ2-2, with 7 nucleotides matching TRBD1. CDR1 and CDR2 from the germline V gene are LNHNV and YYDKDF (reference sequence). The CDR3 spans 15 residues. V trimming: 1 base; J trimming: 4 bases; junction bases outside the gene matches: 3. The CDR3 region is CATSRVRGFTGELFF. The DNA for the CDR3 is TGTGCCACCAGCAGAGTCAGGGGGTTCACCGGGGAGCTGTTTTTT.

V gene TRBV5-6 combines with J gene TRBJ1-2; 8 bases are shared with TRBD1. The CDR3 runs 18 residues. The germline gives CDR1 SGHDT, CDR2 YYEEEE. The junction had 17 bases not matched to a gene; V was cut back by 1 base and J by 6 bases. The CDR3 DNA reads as TGTGCCAGCAGCTTGACGGCAGGGGGCTTTCGTCGTCGTCATGGCTACACCTTC. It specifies CASSLTAGGFRRRHGYTF.

CDR3 region: CAISEPRLARRQFF. CDR3 DNA sequence: TGTGCCATCAGTGAGCCCCGACTAGCAAGGAGACAGTTCTTC. The V call is TRBV10-3, the J call TRBJ2-1; 7 bases match TRBD2. CDR3 length: 14 residues. From germline, CDR1 is ENHRY and CDR2 SYGVKD. V was clipped by 2 bases and J by 13 bases; unmatched bases: 11.

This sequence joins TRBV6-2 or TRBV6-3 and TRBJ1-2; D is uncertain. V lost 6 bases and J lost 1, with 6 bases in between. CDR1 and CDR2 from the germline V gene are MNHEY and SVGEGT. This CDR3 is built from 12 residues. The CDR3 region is CASRLVNYGYTF. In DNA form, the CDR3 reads TGTGCCAGCAGGCTGGTTAACTATGGCTACACCTTC.

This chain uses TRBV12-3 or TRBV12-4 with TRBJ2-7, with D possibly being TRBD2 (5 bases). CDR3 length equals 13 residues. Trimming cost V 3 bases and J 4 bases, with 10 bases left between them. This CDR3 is CASSLTGNYEQYF. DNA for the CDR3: TGTGCCAGCAGTTTGACGGGGAATTACGAGCAGTACTTC.

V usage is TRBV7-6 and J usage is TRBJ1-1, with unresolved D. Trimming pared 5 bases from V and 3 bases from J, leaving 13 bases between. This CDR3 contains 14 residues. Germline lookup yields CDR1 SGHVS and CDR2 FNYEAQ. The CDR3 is CASSQPHGYTEAFF. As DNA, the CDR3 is TGTGCCAGCAGCCAACCACACGGGTACACTGAAGCTTTCTTT.

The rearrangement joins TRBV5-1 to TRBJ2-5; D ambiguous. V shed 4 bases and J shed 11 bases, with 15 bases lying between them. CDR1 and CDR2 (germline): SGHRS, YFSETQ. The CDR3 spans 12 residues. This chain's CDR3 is CASSREGGRQYF. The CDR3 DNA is TGCGCCAGCAGCAGAGAAGGTGGCAGGCAGTACTTC.

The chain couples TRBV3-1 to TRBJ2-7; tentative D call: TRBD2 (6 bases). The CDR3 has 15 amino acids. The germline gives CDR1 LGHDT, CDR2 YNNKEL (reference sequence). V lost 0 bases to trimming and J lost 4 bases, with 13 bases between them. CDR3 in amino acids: CASSQEVGGGYEQYF. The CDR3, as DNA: TGTGCCAGCAGCCAAGAGGTGGGAGGCGGGTACGAGCAGTACTTC.

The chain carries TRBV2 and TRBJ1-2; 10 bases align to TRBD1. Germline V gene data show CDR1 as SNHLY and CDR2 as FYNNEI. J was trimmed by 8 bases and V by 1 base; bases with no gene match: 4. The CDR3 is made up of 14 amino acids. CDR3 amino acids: CASSEGQGARGYTF. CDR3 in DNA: TGTGCCAGCAGTGAAGGACAGGGGGCTCGAGGCTACACCTTC.